Listed below are T cell receptor beta chains from one sample, sequenced in a study of T cells in Graves' hyperthyroidism and ophthalmopathy. TCRdb fed the multiplex PCR reads into MiXCR, producing one record per CDR3 protein. The table includes more than 500,000 distinct CDR3 sequences, around 15% detected once. Sequencing was done on a sample of blood. Receptor source: a middle-aged woman with Graves' hyperthyroidism. Both conserved end residues are part of each CDR3. Fields, in order: J gene, V gene, D gene, clone size, CDR3 protein, CDR3 DNA. A D gene is named only where the DNA matches it firmly. The size field is filled for only some rows; it gives once, few, many or a size class.

TRBJ2-3 TRBV24-1 TRBD2 many CATSDPTSGSGDTQYF TGTGCCACCAGTGACCCCACTAGCGGGAGTGGTGATACGCAGTATTTT
TRBJ2-2 TRBV11-3 . . CASSKGTGGPSNTGELFF TGTGCCAGCAGTAAAGGGACGGGGGGCCCTTCGAACACCGGGGAGCTGTTTTTT
TRBJ1-5 TRBV6-1 . many CASSEAWWGNQPQHF TGTGCCAGCAGTGAAGCTTGGTGGGGCAATCAGCCCCAGCATTTT
TRBJ2-3 TRBV11-2 TRBD2 many CASSLRRSSGFTDTQYF TGTGCCAGCAGCTTACGTCGGTCTAGCGGGTTCACAGATACGCAGTATTTT
TRBJ2-7 TRBV6-5 TRBD2 few CASSYSIRGRAFSYEQYF TGTGCCAGCAGTTACTCGATTCGAGGGAGGGCGTTCTCCTACGAGCAGTACTTC
TRBJ1-2 TRBV3-1 TRBD1 many CASSPYDRGGYGYTF TGTGCCAGCAGCCCGTACGACAGGGGAGGCTATGGCTACACCTTC
TRBJ1-4 TRBV7-9 . . CASSSDNTNEKLFF TGTGCCAGCAGCTCCGACAATACTAATGAAAAACTGTTTTTT
TRBJ2-7 TRBV28 TRBD2 . CASTLAGGEYEQYF TGTGCCAGCACATTAGCGGGAGGGGAGTACGAGCAGTACTTC
TRBJ2-5 TRBV28 TRBD1 many CASSLGDRKETQYF TGTGCCAGCAGTTTAGGGGACAGGAAAGAGACCCAGTACTTC
TRBJ2-3 TRBV29-1 TRBD2 many CSAMGTSGLTDTQYF TGCAGCGCGATGGGGACTAGCGGCCTCACAGATACGCAGTATTTT
TRBJ2-7 TRBV10-3 TRBD1 many CAISVDRSFGEQYF TGTGCCATCAGTGTGGACAGGAGTTTCGGCGAGCAGTACTTC
TRBJ1-2 TRBV4-1 . few CASSQDRSQAQTF TGCGCCAGCAGCCAAGATAGAAGTCAGGCTCAGACCTTC
TRBJ2-1 TRBV7-9 . many CASSGIAANNEQFF TGTGCCAGCAGCGGGATAGCAGCGAACAATGAGCAGTTCTTC
TRBJ2-5 TRBV27 . many CASSLQDYLQETQYF TGTGCCAGCAGTTTACAGGACTATCTCCAAGAGACCCAGTACTTC
TRBJ1-1 TRBV20-1 . . CSARDGSSYTEAFF TGCAGTGCTAGAGATGGGAGTTCGTACACTGAAGCTTTCTTT
TRBJ2-7 TRBV20-1 TRBD2 many CSAVREVSYEQYF TGCAGTGCGGTGCGGGAGGTATCCTACGAGCAGTACTTC
TRBJ2-3 TRBV20-1 . many CSAWGSEDTQYF TGCAGTGCTTGGGGGTCCGAGGATACGCAGTATTTT
TRBJ1-1 TRBV27 . . CASSLFSEQNTEAFF TGTGCCAGCAGCCTTTTTTCCGAGCAGAACACTGAAGCTTTCTTT
TRBJ1-4 TRBV12-3/TRBV12-4 . . CASTPGGVSEKLFF TGTGCCAGCACCCCGGGAGGGGTTTCTGAAAAACTGTTTTTT
TRBJ1-5 TRBV29-1 . . CSVVEGTQPQHF TGCAGCGTTGTGGAAGGGACCCAGCCCCAGCATTTT
TRBJ2-3 TRBV18 TRBD2 . CASSPTRAGALTDTQYF TGTGCCAGCTCACCCACCCGAGCGGGAGCGCTCACAGATACGCAGTATTTT
TRBJ2-2 TRBV19 TRBD2 . CASRPSGRNTGELFF TGTGCCAGCAGACCAAGCGGGAGAAACACCGGGGAGCTGTTTTTT
TRBJ2-1 TRBV5-6 TRBD2 few CASSLPSGSGNEQFF TGTGCCAGCAGCTTGCCTAGCGGGAGCGGAAATGAGCAGTTCTTC
TRBJ2-7 TRBV5-1 TRBD1 few CASSFGTGYFYEQYF TGCGCCAGCAGCTTCGGGACAGGATACTTCTACGAGCAGTACTTC
TRBJ2-3 TRBV6-1 TRBD2 once CASSLKPPGLAGIYTDTQYF TGTGCCAGCAGCCTCAAACCCCCGGGACTAGCGGGGATATACACAGATACGCAGTATTTT
TRBJ2-7 TRBV29-1 . many CSVELALSSYEQYF TGCAGCGTTGAACTAGCGCTGAGCTCCTACGAGCAGTACTTC
TRBJ2-7 TRBV20-1 . many CSARAETGQYEQYF TGCAGTGCTAGAGCCGAGACCGGACAGTACGAGCAGTACTTC
TRBJ2-2 TRBV20-1 TRBD2 few CSARLGTRVPGELFF TGCAGTGCTAGACTCGGGACTAGAGTGCCCGGGGAGCTGTTTTTT
TRBJ2-7 TRBV7-2 . many CASSLAPGYNEQYF TGTGCCAGCAGCTTAGCGCCAGGGTATAACGAGCAGTACTTC
TRBJ2-7 TRBV30 . many CAWSGGLALYEQYF TGTGCCTGGAGTGGGGGGCTAGCCCTCTACGAGCAGTACTTC
TRBJ2-5 TRBV27 . few CASTLPRQRGAETQYF TGTGCCAGCACCTTGCCCCGGCAGAGGGGGGCGGAGACCCAGTACTTC
TRBJ2-1 TRBV5-1 . . CASSLVPASEQFF TGCGCCAGCAGCTTGGTTCCAGCGAGTGAGCAGTTCTTC
TRBJ2-1 TRBV24-1 TRBD2 few CATSVSGAGPTNEQSF TGTGCCACCAGTGTTAGTGGAGCGGGGCCCACTAATGAGCAGTCCTTC
TRBJ2-5 TRBV12-3/TRBV12-4 TRBD2 few CASSFTSGQETQYF TGTGCCAGCAGTTTCACTAGCGGGCAAGAGACCCAGTACTTC
TRBJ1-4 TRBV3-1 . few CASSPTGREKLFF TGTGCCAGCAGCCCCACAGGGCGCGAAAAACTGTTTTTT
TRBJ2-7 TRBV30 . many CAWSARYEQYF TGTGCCTGGAGCGCCAGGTACGAGCAGTACTTC
TRBJ2-7 TRBV18 TRBD1 many CASSPQTGYEQYF TGTGCCAGCTCACCCCAGACAGGGTACGAGCAGTACTTC
TRBJ1-1 TRBV4-1 TRBD1 . CASSQDRAGGNTEAFF TGCGCCAGCAGCCAAGATAGGGCAGGGGGGAACACTGAAGCTTTCTTT
TRBJ2-1 TRBV7-8 . many CASSLVPNEQFF TGTGCCAGCAGCTTAGTCCCAAATGAGCAGTTCTTC
TRBJ2-1 TRBV20-1 TRBD2 many CSARGPSGRSVSYNEQFF TGCAGTGCTAGAGGCCCTAGCGGGAGATCGGTCTCCTACAATGAGCAGTTCTTC
TRBJ2-1 TRBV7-3 TRBD2 many CASRGTSGAYNEQFF TGTGCCAGCAGAGGGACTAGCGGGGCCTACAATGAGCAGTTCTTC
TRBJ1-5 TRBV3-1 . many CASSNTDSPNQPQHF TGTGCCAGCAGCAATACGGACAGTCCGAATCAGCCCCAGCATTTT
TRBJ2-5 TRBV2 . many CASSEGLAQETQYF TGTGCCAGCAGTGAAGGGCTAGCGCAAGAGACCCAGTACTTC
TRBJ2-7 TRBV18 TRBD1 many CASTVGQAYEQYF TGTGCCAGCACGGTGGGACAGGCATACGAGCAGTACTTC
TRBJ1-2 TRBV6-4 . . CASRPGGGPYGYTF TGTGCCAGCAGGCCTGGGGGGGGGCCCTATGGCTACACCTTC
TRBJ2-3 TRBV6-1 . many CASSLISGRAGDTQYF TGTGCCAGCAGTCTGATTAGCGGCCGCGCGGGAGATACGCAGTATTTT
TRBJ2-5 TRBV2 . . CAGSDFRIETQYF TGTGCCGGCAGTGACTTTAGAATAGAGACCCAGTACTTC
TRBJ1-1 TRBV2 . many CASSERPVEAFF TGTGCCAGCAGTGAACGGCCAGTTGAAGCTTTCTTT
TRBJ1-1 TRBV20-1 . few CSASQTATEAFF TGCAGTGCTAGTCAGACGGCCACTGAAGCTTTCTTT
TRBJ2-7 TRBV24-1 TRBD1 . CATSDVGQGTYEQYF TGTGCCACCAGTGATGTGGGACAGGGGACCTACGAGCAGTACTTC
TRBJ2-1 TRBV30 . many CAWSVRGGNEQFF TGTGCCTGGAGTGTAAGGGGGGGCAATGAGCAGTTCTTC
TRBJ1-5 TRBV7-9 TRBD1 . CASSLGGQGAQPQHF TGTGCCAGCAGCTTAGGAGGACAGGGGGCCCAGCCCCAGCATTTT
TRBJ2-7 TRBV27 TRBD1 many CASSPGRQGLAYEQYF TGTGCCAGCAGCCCGGGCAGACAGGGGTTAGCCTACGAGCAGTACTTC
TRBJ2-3 TRBV6-1 . . CASRPLVTDTQYF TGTGCCAGCAGACCCCTGGTTACAGATACGCAGTATTTT
TRBJ2-7 TRBV6-1 . many CASSSTGRANEQYF TGTGCCAGCAGTTCGACAGGACGGGCGAACGAGCAGTACTTC
TRBJ2-1 TRBV7-3 . few CASSSQPTGEQFF TGTGCCAGCAGCTCACAACCAACTGGGGAGCAGTTCTTC
TRBJ2-2 TRBV28 . many CASSLSAAGTNTGELFF TGTGCCAGCAGTTTATCCGCGGCGGGAACGAACACCGGGGAGCTGTTTTTT
TRBJ2-3 TRBV29-1 . many CSARTAANTDTQYF TGCAGCGCCCGGACGGCGGCGAACACAGATACGCAGTATTTT
TRBJ1-5 TRBV28 . many CASSPEGGTWAPQHF TGTGCCAGCAGTCCTGAGGGGGGGACTTGGGCGCCCCAGCATTTT
TRBJ1-1 TRBV5-1 . . CASSPPTGTEAFF TGCGCCAGCAGCCCTCCGACGGGGACTGAAGCTTTCTTT